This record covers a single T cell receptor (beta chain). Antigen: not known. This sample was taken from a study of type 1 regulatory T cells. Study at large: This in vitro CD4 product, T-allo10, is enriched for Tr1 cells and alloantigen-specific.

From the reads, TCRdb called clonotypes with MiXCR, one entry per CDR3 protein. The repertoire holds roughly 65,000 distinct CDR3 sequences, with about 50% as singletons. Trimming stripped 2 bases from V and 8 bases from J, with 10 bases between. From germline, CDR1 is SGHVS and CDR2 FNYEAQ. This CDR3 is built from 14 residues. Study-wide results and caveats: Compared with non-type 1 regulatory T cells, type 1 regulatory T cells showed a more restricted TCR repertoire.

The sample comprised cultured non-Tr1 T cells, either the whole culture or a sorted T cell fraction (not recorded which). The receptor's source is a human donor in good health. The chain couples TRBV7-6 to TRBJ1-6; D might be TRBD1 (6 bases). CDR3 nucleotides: TGTGCCAGCAGCTTATCCGCAGGGGATTCACCCCTCCACTTT. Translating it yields CASSLSAGDSPLHF.